This T cell receptor (beta chain) was sequenced in a study of cytomegalovirus exposure and HLA in healthy donors. Regarding this clone: Its antigen is undetermined.

The ends were cut back, 1 base at V and 7 bases at J, with 7 bases in the middle. This CDR3 region has 13 residues. The germline CDR1 and CDR2 sequences are KGHSH and LQKENI. Study-level results: A likely sequencing artifact accounted for one observed cluster of highly shared sequence variants. TCR beta chains numbering approximately 150 were designated cytomegalovirus-associated. Other equally common chains were less clonally expanded than HLA-associated TCR beta chains, a later analysis showed.

Healthy donors of bone marrow made up the group. Amplification used 60 Vbeta primers and 13 Jbeta primers. The repertoire was sequenced with immunoSEQ multiplex PCR; TCRdb's copy has only in-frame clones and lacks some. The sample consists of around 150,000 clones, roughly 80% of them appearing once. This chain links TRBV18 with TRBJ1-4, with D unclear. This TCR derives from a female donor in good health and CMV-seronegative. The sample was PBMCs. The DNA of the CDR3 is TGTGCCAGCTCACCACTAGAGGCTGAAAAACTGTTTTTT. Translating it yields CASSPLEAEKLFF.